The next 27 T cell receptor beta chains were all read from a single sample in a study of control samples from healthy donors and cancer patients. Sequencing used immunoSEQ multiplex PCR; TCRdb keeps in-frame clones, though not all of them. The data contain just under 150,000 clones, around 90% of them singletons. Sequenced material: blood. The receptors come from a man aged 25-45 years in good health.

The V gene is TRBV24-1, the J gene TRBJ1-1; 8 nucleotides line up with TRBD1. V trimming: 9 bases; J trimming: 5 bases; junction bases outside the gene matches: 7. This CDR3 has 13 amino acids. Germline values: CDR1 KGHDR, CDR2 SFDVKD. The CDR3 reads CATADRGLTEAFF. The CDR3 DNA reads TGTGCCACCGCCGACAGGGGTTTGACTGAAGCTTTCTTT.

This clone was detected once. The chain couples TRBV30 to TRBJ2-1, with no clear D. CDR1 is GTSNPN, CDR2 SVGIG, per germline (reference sequence). V lost 2 bases and J 10 bases, leaving 21 bases between the germline ends. The CDR3 runs to 15 residues. Here the CDR3 DNA reads TGTGCCTGGAGTACGCAAGGGTCGACTTTGACGGAGCAGTTCTTC. This sequence encodes CAWSTQGSTLTEQFF.

The rearrangement joins TRBV19 to TRBJ1-4; D is unclear. Trimming shortened V by 5 bases and J by 5 bases, and 12 bases separated the two germline ends. CDR1 is LNHDA and CDR2 is SQIVND in the germline V gene (reference sequence). The CDR3 is made up of 14 amino acids. The CDR3 loop is CASSPWTLNEKLFF. The CDR3 bases are TGTGCCAGTAGTCCATGGACCCTAAATGAAAAACTGTTTTTT.

This chain links TRBV10-3 with TRBJ1-1; 7 positions match TRBD1. Germline CDR1 ENHRY, CDR2 SYGVKD. Trimming cost V 2 bases and J 3 bases; bases outside gene matches: 6. CDR3 length: 15 amino acids. In nucleotides, the CDR3 is TGTGCCATCAGTGAGCCGAGGGGGCAGGACACTGAAGCTTTCTTT. Translation gives CAISEPRGQDTEAFF.

The CDR3 sequence is CASSPQSGGNQKLFF. CDR3 nucleotide sequence: TGTGCCAGCAGTCCCCAGTCGGGGGGAAATCAAAAACTGTTTTTT. The chain employs TRBV5-4 and TRBJ1-4; D perhaps matches TRBD1 (5 bases). The V end lost 5 bases, the J end lost 9 bases, and 20 bases lay between the germline ends. Germline CDR1 and CDR2: SGHNT and YYREEE (reference sequence). CDR3 length equals 15 residues. Filled out from reference TRBV5-4 and TRBJ1-4, the complete variable domain reads ETGVTQSPTHLIKTRGQQVTLRCSSQSGHNTVSWYQQALGQGPQFIFQYYREEENGRGNFPPRFSGLQFPNYSSELNVNALELDDSALYLCASSPQSGGNQKLFFGSGTQLSVL.

The chain joins TRBV9 to TRBJ2-3; D uncertain. The V end was cut by 0 bases, the J end by 5 bases, with 13 bases between. CDR1 and CDR2 from the germline V gene are SGDLS and YYNGEE. The CDR3 sequence is 15 residues long. CDR3 DNA sequence: TGTGCCAGCAGCGTAGCTGGGATAGCCGGAGATACGCAGTATTTT. Amino acids: CASSVAGIAGDTQYF.

The chain combines TRBV30 with TRBJ2-3; possibly TRBD2 for D (7 bases). This CDR3 is 12 amino acids long. Germline loops: CDR1 GTSNPN, CDR2 SVGIG (reference sequence). The germline V and J ends were trimmed by 6 bases and 8 bases, with 15 bases remaining between them. The CDR3 sequence: CACASGGSTQYF. Written as DNA, the CDR3 is TGTGCCTGTGCGTCGGGGGGCAGTACGCAGTATTTT.

This chain links TRBV7-3 with TRBJ2-2; 7 bases fit TRBD2. The CDR3 consists of 14 residues. J lost 1 base, V lost 6 bases, and 2 bases had no gene match. CDR1 and CDR2 from the germline V gene are SGHTA and FQGTGA. In DNA, the CDR3 is TGTGCCAGCAGATCTAGCGGGAACACCGGGGAGCTGTTTTTT. It encodes CASRSSGNTGELFF.

The chain is built from TRBV5-1 and TRBJ1-6, with 7 bases that match TRBD1. After removal of 5 bases from V and 0 bases from J, the junction contained 5 bases not matched to a gene. The CDR3 totals 16 residues. Germline V gene lookup returns CDR1 SGHRS and CDR2 YFSETQ. CDR3 sequence: CASSRQGSSYNSPLHF. CDR3 nucleotides: TGCGCCAGCAGTCGACAGGGTAGCTCCTATAATTCACCCCTCCACTTT.

The chain recombines TRBV3-1 (or the pseudogene TRBV3-2) with TRBJ2-7; D not certain. Germline CDR1 LGHDT, CDR2 YNNKEL (reference sequence). V shed 0 bases and J shed 3 bases, with 6 bases lying between them. The CDR3 is made up of 13 amino acids. The DNA of the CDR3 is TGTGCCAGCAGCCAAGATATGCACTACGAGCAGTACTTC. Protein: CASSQDMHYEQYF.

The rearrangement joins TRBV12-3 or TRBV12-4 to TRBJ1-1; no clear D. CDR3 length equals 12 residues. V lost 3 bases and J 6 bases, leaving 8 bases between the germline ends. CDR3 residues: CASSFGVAEAFF. Here the CDR3 DNA reads TGTGCCAGCAGTTTCGGGGTGGCTGAAGCTTTCTTT.

The chain carries TRBV19 and TRBJ1-5, with D perhaps matching TRBD1 (6 bases). The CDR3 extends over 14 amino acids. Germline V gives CDR1 LNHDA, CDR2 SQIVND (reference sequence). Between the trimmed V and J ends, which lost 1 base and 6 bases, there was a span of 10 bases. CDR3 sequence: CASSIGAGAQPQHF. CDR3 nucleotide sequence: TGTGCCAGTAGTATAGGGGCGGGGGCTCAGCCCCAGCATTTT.

V and J are TRBV13 and TRBJ2-3; 7 bases align to TRBD1. The CDR3 spans 15 residues. The germline V gene encodes CDR1 PRHDT and CDR2 FYEKMQ (reference sequence). J lost 1 base, V lost 6 bases, and 7 bases had no gene match. The CDR3 loop is CASSPWDSRTDTQYF. CDR3 sequence (DNA): TGTGCCAGCAGTCCCTGGGACAGTCGCACAGATACGCAGTATTTT. Combining the CDR3 with reference TRBV13 and TRBJ2-3 gives the whole variable domain AAGVIQSPRHLIKEKRETATLKCYPIPRHDTVYWYQQGPGQDPQFLISFYEKMQSDKGSIPDRFSAQQFSDYHSELNMSSLELGDSALYFCASSPWDSRTDTQYFGPGTRLTVL.

The chain recombines TRBV20-1 with TRBJ2-1; TRBD2 might be the D (5 bases). The CDR3 loop spans 15 amino acids. Trimming removed 3 bases at V and 5 bases at J, with 17 bases between. Per germline, CDR1 DFQATT and CDR2 SNEGSKA (reference sequence). The CDR3 nucleotides read TGCAGTGCTAGTGATATCGAGCGGAATGACAATGAGCAGTTCTTC. It encodes CSASDIERNDNEQFF.

The J gene is TRBJ1-5, the V gene TRBV6-6, with TRBD1 matching over 8 bases. V shed 1 base and J 3 bases; nucleotides not matched to a gene: 2. CDR3 size: 15 residues. CDR1 MNHNY and CDR2 SVGAGI come from the germline V gene (reference sequence). The CDR3 bases are TGTGCCAGCAGTTACTGGGGACAGGCCAATCAGCCCCAGCATTTT. It codes for CASSYWGQANQPQHF.

As regards this clone: The limits of the CDR3 on the DNA are not certain, so only TCRdb's listed CDR3 is given. The chain is built from TRBV29-1 and TRBJ1-1. The CDR3 is 15 residues long, counting both termini. Germline CDR1 is SQVTM and CDR2 is ANQGSEA. The CDR3 protein is CSVGGGTKMNTEVFF.

CDR3 DNA sequence: TGTGCCAGCAGCATTGGATACGGTGGTGGCTACACCTTC. This sequence encodes CASSIGYGGGYTF. The chain is built from TRBV6-5 and TRBJ1-2; D remains unclear. Trimming stripped 6 bases from V and 7 bases from J, with 15 bases between. CDR1 is MNHEY, CDR2 SVGAGI, per germline. CDR3 length equals 13 residues.

The V gene is TRBV11-2, the J gene TRBJ1-2; maybe TRBD1 (5 bases). The ends were cut back, 0 bases at V and 8 bases at J, with 10 bases in the middle. CDR1 and CDR2 from the germline V gene are SGHAT and FQNNGV. The CDR3 is made up of 13 amino acids. CDR3 bases: TGTGCCAGCAGCTTAGACAGGGTTAACGGCTACACCTTC. Translated: CASSLDRVNGYTF. Using reference TRBV11-2 and TRBJ1-2 for the parts outside the CDR3, the full variable domain is EAGVAQSPRYKIIEKRQSVAFWCNPISGHATLYWYQQILGQGPKLLIQFQNNGVVDDSQLPKDRFSAERLKGVDSTLKIQPAKLEDSAVYLCASSLDRVNGYTFGSGTRLTVV.

The CDR3, as DNA: TGTGCCAGCAGCCCCTCCCACAACCTACAGGGGGACACCGGGGAGCTGTTTTTT. Translated: CASSPSHNLQGDTGELFF. The V gene is TRBV7-3, the J gene TRBJ2-2, with TRBD1 identical over 8 bases. The CDR3 length is 18 residues. Unmatched junction bases numbered 14, after V lost 5 bases and J lost 3 bases. Germline V gene lookup returns CDR1 SGHTA and CDR2 FQGTGA.

The chain combines TRBV6-5 with TRBJ1-5, with 10 nucleotides matching TRBD1. J lost 6 bases, V lost 6 bases, and 5 bases had no gene match. The CDR3 spans 14 residues. The germline V gene encodes CDR1 MNHEY and CDR2 SVGAGI. Here the CDR3 DNA reads TGTGCCAGCAGGACAGGGGGCAGCGGTCAGCCCCAGCATTTT. Translated, it gives CASRTGGSGQPQHF.

The V call is TRBV11-2, the J call TRBJ2-3; D gene unclear. CDR1 and CDR2 (germline): SGHAT, FQNNGV. This CDR3 is 12 amino acids long. Trimming left V 5 bases short and J 7 bases short, with 10 bases between. CDR3 residues: CASSPSFYTQYF. In nucleotides, the CDR3 is TGTGCCAGCAGCCCATCCTTCTATACGCAGTATTTT.

CDR3 in DNA: TGTGCCAGCAGGGACAGGGGAAATGGCTACACCTTC. It yields the protein CASRDRGNGYTF. The chain links TRBV5-4 to TRBJ1-2; TRBD1 aligns across 9 bases. Unmatched junction bases numbered 2, after V lost 5 bases and J lost 6 bases. Germline CDR1 is SGHNT and CDR2 is YYREEE (reference sequence). The CDR3 length is 12 residues.

The J gene is TRBJ2-1, the V gene TRBV9, with 8 bases matching TRBD1. CDR1 and CDR2 from the germline V gene are SGDLS and YYNGEE. The CDR3 covers 16 residues. The trim removed 4 bases at V and 6 bases at J, leaving 12 bases unmatched. The DNA of the CDR3 is TGTGCCAGCAGCCCATTAGCGACAGGGGCTAGCAATGAGCAGTTCTTC. Translated, it gives CASSPLATGASNEQFF.

This chain connects TRBV19 to TRBJ2-7, with 7 positions matching TRBD1. The length of the CDR3 is 15 residues. V lost 2 bases to trimming and J lost 1 base; unmatched junction nucleotides: 5. Germline assignment: CDR1 LNHDA and CDR2 SQIVND (reference sequence). This chain's CDR3 is CASSIIRDSSYEQYF. The CDR3 DNA sequence: TGTGCCAGTAGTATAATACGGGACAGTTCCTACGAGCAGTACTTC.

The chain carries TRBV6-5 and TRBJ2-7, with D perhaps matching TRBD2 (5 bases). This CDR3 has 14 amino acids. Germline V gene data show CDR1 as MNHEY and CDR2 as SVGAGI. V was cut by 7 bases and J by 3 bases, with 16 bases left in between. The CDR3 loop reads CASIPLGGLYEQYF. Written as DNA, the CDR3 is TGTGCCAGCATTCCCCTCGGAGGTCTCTACGAGCAGTACTTC.

In the case of this clone: The junction shows a germline mismatch at one end, possibly a read error. The gene calls are TRBV27 and TRBJ1-1, with D perhaps matching TRBD1 (6 bases). Per the germline V gene, CDR1 is MNHEY and CDR2 is SMNVEV (reference sequence). There are 14 residues in the CDR3. CDR3 in amino acids: CASSPRGANAEAFF. The DNA of the CDR3 is TGTGCCAGCAGTCCTAGGGGGGCGAACGCTGAAGCTTTCTTT.

This chain joins TRBV27 and TRBJ1-5; maybe TRBD1 (5 bases). The CDR3 spans 13 residues. Germline lookup yields CDR1 MNHEY and CDR2 SMNVEV (reference sequence). Trimming took 6 bases from V and 6 from J, leaving 12 bases between them. This CDR3 is CASREGSAQPQHF. The CDR3 bases are TGTGCCAGCAGGGAGGGGTCGGCTCAGCCCCAGCATTTT.